This T cell receptor beta chain was observed in a study of T cells expressing NK-cell markers. Study details: Eight donors were sequenced, of whom seven were HCMV-seropositive, while the remaining one was HCMV-seronegative.

Turning to this clonotype: What it binds is unknown.

UMIs accompanied the 5'RACE template switching by which TCR beta cDNA was made. Reprocessing the 5' RACE reads, TCRdb reports a single entry for every CDR3 protein and omits DNA. In all, the sample yields fewer than 400,000 distinct CDR3 sequences. The CDR3 contains 14 residues. The germline CDR1 and CDR2 sequences are MGHRA and YSYEKL. Study results and caveats: These clonotypes additionally ranked first within the CD3+CD56-NKG2C+ fraction of four donors. Whether expanded NKG2C-expressing T cell clones recognize HCMV is unknown.

Sequencing was done on a sample of blood T cells: a sorted CD56 or NKG2C T cell subset, CD4+ or CD8+ T cells, or bulk PBMC T cells (not recorded which). The receptor was isolated from a woman in her fifties or sixties in good health. This chain connects TRBV4-1 to TRBJ2-1. The CDR3 spells CASSQENLYNEQFF.